This T cell receptor (beta chain) originates from a study of tumor-infiltrating lymphocytes in localized non-small cell lung cancer. Across the whole study: Each patient gave resected tumor and non-adjacent uninvolved lung tissue.

V was shortened by 0 bases and J by 0 bases, with 7 bases between the two germline ends. The germline CDR1 and CDR2 sequences are SGHRS and YFSETQ. The length of the CDR3 is 16 residues. TCRdb keeps only in-frame clones here, not all; method: immunoSEQ multiplex PCR. The table shows more than 20,000 clones, with around 75% occurring only once. This receptor was identified in a human donor with non-small cell lung cancer. The source material was lung tumor tissue. The chain has TRBV5-1 and TRBJ2-6; possibly TRBD1 for D (5 bases). Written as DNA, the CDR3 is TGCGCCAGCAGCTTGGGGACAACCTCTGGGGCCAACGTCCTGACTTTC. This sequence encodes CASSLGTTSGANVLTF.